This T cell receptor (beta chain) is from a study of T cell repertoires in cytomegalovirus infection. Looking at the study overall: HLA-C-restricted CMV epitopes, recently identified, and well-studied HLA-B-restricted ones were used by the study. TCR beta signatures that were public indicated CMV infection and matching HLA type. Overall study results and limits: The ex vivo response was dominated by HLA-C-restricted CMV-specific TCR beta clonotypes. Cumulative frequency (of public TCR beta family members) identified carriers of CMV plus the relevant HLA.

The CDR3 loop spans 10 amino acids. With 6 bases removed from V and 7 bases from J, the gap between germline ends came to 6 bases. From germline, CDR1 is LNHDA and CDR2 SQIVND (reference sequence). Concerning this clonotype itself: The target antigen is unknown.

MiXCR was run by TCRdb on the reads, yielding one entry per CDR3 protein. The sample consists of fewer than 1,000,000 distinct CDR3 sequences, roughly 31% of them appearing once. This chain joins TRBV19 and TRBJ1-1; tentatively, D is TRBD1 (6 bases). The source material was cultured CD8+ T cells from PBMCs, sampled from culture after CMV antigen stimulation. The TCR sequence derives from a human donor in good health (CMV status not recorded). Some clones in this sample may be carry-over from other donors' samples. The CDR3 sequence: CASRDSEAFF. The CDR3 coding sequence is TGTGCCAGTAGGGACAGTGAAGCTTTCTTT.